Here is one T cell receptor (beta chain) with its context. Its cognate antigen is unknown. The data originate from a study of CD8+ T cells in alopecia areata. Findings of the study overall: Patients showed less clear TCR sequence sharing than mice, possibly partly because of HLA diversity. Especially in alopecia totalis/universalis, lesional scalp showed greater clonality than normal scalp did.

In each case, RNA was isolated and then reverse transcribed into cDNA as the sequencing template. Sequencing used immunoSEQ multiplex PCR; TCRdb keeps in-frame clones, though not all of them. The sample yields roughly 150,000 clones, 55% seen once. PBMCs yielded sorted CD4+ and CD8+ T cells. The CDR3 loop spans 11 amino acids. The germline V gene encodes CDR1 SGHVS and CDR2 FQNEAQ. With 4 bases removed from V and 9 bases from J, the gap between germline ends came to 7 bases. Sequencing input: CD4+ T cells sorted from blood. This TCR was recovered from a human donor in good health. The rearrangement joins TRBV7-8 to TRBJ1-5; D is uncertain. The CDR3 DNA reads as TGTGCCAGCAGCTCCCGGGGGCCCCAGCATTTT. This gives the protein CASSSRGPQHF. Using reference TRBV7-8 and TRBJ1-5 for the parts outside the CDR3, the full variable domain is GAGVSQSPRYKVAKRGQDVALRCDPISGHVSLFWYQQALGQGPEFLTYFQNEAQLDKSGLPSDRFFAERPEGSVSTLKIQRTQQEDSAVYLCASSSRGPQHFGDGTRLSIL.